A selection of T cell receptor beta chains follows, all from one sample in a study of graft-versus-host responses after intestinal transplantation. Sequencing used immunoSEQ multiplex PCR; TCRdb keeps in-frame clones, though not all of them. In the table there are about 50,000 clones, 80% to 95% of which are singletons. No cognate antigen is known for these TCRs. Material: unstimulated CD4+ T cells sorted from spleen or lymph node cells, obtained before transplant. These receptor sequences come from a human donor who was the organ donor for an intestinal transplant. The CDR3 runs from the conserved cysteine through the conserved F or W. Fields, in order: D gene, J gene, V gene, clone size, CDR3 protein, CDR3 DNA. A D gene is named only where the DNA matches it firmly. Clone size appears in some rows only: once, few, many, or a class for an expanded clone.

>.|TRBJ1-4|TRBV27|.
CARAVGVLGTNEKLFF
TGTGCCAGGGCCGTGGGGGTCTTGGGGACTAATGAAAAACTGTTTTTT
>TRBD2|TRBJ2-3|TRBV5-4|.
CASRNRKDSGRVTDTQYF
TGTGCCAGCAGGAACCGTAAGGATAGCGGGAGGGTCACAGATACGCAGTATTTT
>TRBD1|TRBJ1-3|TRBV19|.
CASTRTGTGNTIYF
TGTGCCAGTACCCGGACAGGGACAGGAAACACCATATATTTT
>.|TRBJ2-3|TRBV5-1|once
CASSLGGPTDTQYF
TGCGCCAGCAGCTTGGGAGGGCCCACAGATACGCAGTATTTT
>.|TRBJ2-7|TRBV7-9|.
CASSLAGAAQHEQYF
TGTGCCAGCAGCTTAGCGGGCGCCGCTCAGCACGAGCAGTACTTC
>TRBD1|TRBJ1-5|TRBV5-6|once
CASSLRGTVNQPQHF
TGTGCCAGCAGCTTGAGGGGGACAGTCAATCAGCCCCAGCATTTT
>TRBD1|TRBJ2-3|TRBV5-6|.
CASNRGLGDTQYF
TGTGCCAGCAACAGGGGTTTGGGAGATACGCAGTATTTT
>TRBD2|TRBJ2-1|TRBV13|.
CASSLVGLENEQFF
TGTGCCAGCAGCTTAGTGGGACTAGAAAATGAGCAGTTCTTC
>.|TRBJ2-5|TRBV11-2|.
CASTETAGGVETQYF
TGTGCCAGCACCGAAACAGCAGGGGGGGTAGAGACCCAGTACTTC
>.|TRBJ2-1|TRBV27|few
CASSWGYYNEQFF
TGTGCCAGCAGTTGGGGTTACTACAATGAGCAGTTCTTC
>TRBD1|TRBJ2-2|TRBV28|.
CASRWDRTNTGELFF
TGTGCCAGCAGATGGGACAGGACGAACACCGGGGAGCTGTTTTTT
>.|TRBJ2-2|TRBV27|.
CASSYLRETGELFF
TGTGCCAGCAGTTACCTCAGGGAAACCGGGGAGCTGTTTTTT
>TRBD2|TRBJ2-7|TRBV7-9|.
CASSLAGGNYEQYF
TGTGCCAGCAGCTTAGCGGGAGGGAATTACGAGCAGTACTTC
>.|TRBJ2-1|TRBV4-1|.
CASSRDRYNEQFF
TGCGCCAGCAGCCGGGACCGGTACAATGAGCAGTTCTTC
>.|TRBJ2-5|TRBV20-1|once
CSADQEETQYF
TGCAGTGCGGATCAGGAAGAGACCCAGTACTTC
>.|TRBJ1-2|TRBV6-5|.
CASSRGQAPNYGYTF
TGTGCCAGCAGTAGGGGCCAGGCACCTAACTATGGCTACACCTTC
>TRBD2|TRBJ2-2|TRBV4-2|.
CASSQGREGDTGELFF
TGTGCCAGCAGCCAAGGACGGGAGGGGGACACCGGGGAGCTGTTTTTT
>.|TRBJ2-7|TRBV1|.
CTSSQDTSGSYEQYF
TGCACCAGCAGCCAAGATACTAGCGGGAGTTACGAGCAGTACTTC
>.|TRBJ1-4|TRBV30|.
CAWSSLGGSTNEKLFF
TGTGCCTGGAGTTCGCTGGGAGGTTCAACTAATGAAAAACTGTTTTTT
>.|TRBJ2-1|TRBV7-8|.
CASSPNRAYNEQFF
TGTGCCAGCAGCCCCAACAGGGCCTACAATGAGCAGTTCTTC
>.|TRBJ1-2|TRBV11-2|.
CASSLGPWQRTF
TGTGCCAGCAGCTTAGGTCCGTGGCAGCGGACCTTC
>TRBD1|TRBJ1-4|TRBV5-1|.
CASSRQGEGEKLFF
TGCGCCAGCAGCCGACAGGGGGAGGGTGAAAAACTGTTTTTT
>.|TRBJ2-3|TRBV10-3|.
CAISERGGGTDTQYF
TGTGCCATCAGTGAGAGGGGGGGCGGGACCGATACGCAGTATTTT
>TRBD1|TRBJ2-2|TRBV7-8|.
CASSWDRNTGELFF
TGTGCCAGCAGCTGGGACAGGAACACCGGGGAGCTGTTTTTT
>.|TRBJ2-7|TRBV10-3|.
CAITRKMYEQYF
TGTGCCATCACCAGAAAGATGTACGAGCAGTACTTC
>.|TRBJ2-7|TRBV28|.
CASSRTQYEQYF
TGTGCCAGCAGTCGGACCCAATACGAGCAGTACTTC
>TRBD1|TRBJ1-5|TRBV28|.
CASSRGQGRQPQHF
TGTGCCAGCAGCCGGGGACAGGGGAGACAGCCCCAGCATTTT
>.|TRBJ2-7|TRBV6-5|once
CASSGAPYEQYF
TGTGCCAGCAGCGGGGCTCCCTACGAGCAGTACTTC
>TRBD2|TRBJ2-4|TRBV7-8|.
CASSLAGLAGGLAKNIQYF
TGTGCCAGCAGCTTAGCGGGACTAGCGGGAGGGTTGGCCAAAAACATTCAGTACTTC
>.|TRBJ1-4|TRBV19|.
CASSISRGTNEKLFF
TGTGCCAGTAGTATTAGTCGGGGAACTAATGAAAAACTGTTTTTT
>.|TRBJ1-5|TRBV21-1|.
CASSKYLPGQGVVVWHF
TGTGCCAGCAGCAAATATTTACCGGGACAGGGGGTTGTGGTTTGGCATTTT
>.|TRBJ2-5|TRBV30|.
CAWRTQETQYF
TGTGCCTGGCGGACCCAAGAGACCCAGTACTTC
>TRBD1|TRBJ2-5|TRBV2|.
CASSHQGAHQETQYF
TGTGCCAGCAGCCACCAGGGGGCTCATCAAGAGACCCAGTACTTC
>TRBD1|TRBJ1-1|TRBV6-5|.
CASSEFGTAPEAFF
TGTGCCAGCAGTGAATTCGGGACAGCTCCTGAAGCTTTCTTT
>TRBD2|TRBJ2-3|TRBV4-3|.
CASSYQVGLAGGHTDTQYF
TGCGCCAGCAGCTACCAAGTGGGACTAGCGGGAGGGCACACAGATACGCAGTATTTT
>TRBD2|TRBJ2-1|TRBV9|.
CASSVAAGEIAYNEQFF
TGTGCCAGCAGCGTAGCAGCGGGAGAGATCGCCTACAATGAGCAGTTCTTC
>.|TRBJ2-1|TRBV11-2|.
CASSSGSDRPYNEQFF
TGTGCCAGCAGTAGCGGATCCGACCGACCCTACAATGAGCAGTTCTTC
>.|TRBJ1-5|TRBV6-5|once
CASSRDSNQPQHF
TGTGCCAGCAGCAGAGATAGCAATCAGCCCCAGCATTTT
>.|TRBJ2-1|TRBV5-5|.
CASSLAPGSHEQFF
TGTGCCAGCAGCTTGGCCCCGGGATCGCATGAGCAGTTCTTC
>TRBD2|TRBJ2-3|TRBV15|.
CATQIGTSGTDTQYF
TGTGCCACCCAAATCGGGACTAGCGGCACAGATACGCAGTATTTT
>TRBD1|TRBJ1-4|TRBV6-5|.
CASSRRTGVEKLFF
TGTGCCAGCAGCCGAAGGACAGGGGTTGAAAAACTGTTTTTT
>.|TRBJ2-7|TRBV7-9|.
CASSAEARSSYEQYF
TGTGCCAGCAGCGCAGAGGCCCGGAGCTCCTACGAGCAGTACTTC
>.|TRBJ2-1|TRBV7-3|.
CASSPTANLGGVNEQFF
TGTGCCAGCAGCCCGACAGCAAACCTAGGAGGTGTCAATGAGCAGTTCTTC
>TRBD2|TRBJ2-7|TRBV5-1|.
CASSPRGTSGLYEQYF
TGCGCCAGCAGTCCAAGGGGGACTAGCGGATTATACGAGCAGTACTTC
>TRBD2|TRBJ2-7|TRBV5-1|.
CASSLAGTSSYEQYF
TGCGCCAGCAGCTTGGCAGGGACTAGCTCCTACGAGCAGTACTTC
>.|TRBJ2-3|TRBV28|.
CASRDPGDTQYF
TGTGCCAGCAGGGACCCTGGGGATACGCAGTATTTT
>.|TRBJ2-5|TRBV30|few
CAWSGRWLTQETQYF
TGTGCCTGGAGTGGAAGGTGGCTAACCCAAGAGACCCAGTACTTC
>.|TRBJ2-3|TRBV6-5|.
CASSYWDSTATDTQYF
TGTGCCAGCAGTTACTGGGACTCCACGGCCACAGATACGCAGTATTTT